Below, 30 T cell receptor beta chains from the same sample are listed, as sequenced in a study of T cell responses to AZD1222 COVID-19 vaccine. Profiling relied on immunoSEQ multiplex PCR, and the TCRdb table lists in-frame clones only, not all of them. The repertoire includes approximately 170,000 clones, roughly nine tenths of them detected once, and 6.9% sits in the top ten. The sample here was peripheral blood, taken on day 0 of AZD1222 vaccination. These receptor sequences come from an adult in good health.

The V gene is TRBV6-5, the J gene TRBJ1-4; D gene uncertain. Germline-derived CDR1 and CDR2 are MNHEY and SVGAGI. This CDR3 region has 15 residues. V lost 4 bases and J lost 2, with 11 bases in between. The CDR3: CASSFARGTNEKLFF. Here the CDR3 DNA reads TGTGCCAGCAGTTTTGCACGAGGGACTAATGAAAAACTGTTTTTT.

The genes are TRBV5-1 and TRBJ2-5; D is perhaps TRBD1 (7 bases). This CDR3 comprises 16 residues. Trimming shortened V by 4 bases and J by 2 bases, and 18 bases separated the two germline ends. Per the germline V gene, CDR1 is SGHRS and CDR2 is YFSETQ. The CDR3 sequence: CASSRTGQGGQETQYF. CDR3 sequence (DNA): TGCGCCAGCAGCCGGACAGGCCAAGGGGGGCAAGAGACCCAGTACTTC. Based on the CDR3 plus reference TRBV5-1 and TRBJ2-5, the full variable domain is KAGVTQTPRYLIKTRGQQVTLSCSPISGHRSVSWYQQTPGQGLQFLFEYFSETQRNKGNFPGRFSGRQFSNSRSEMNVSTLELGDSALYLCASSRTGQGGQETQYFGPGTRLLVL.

This chain uses TRBV4-1 with TRBJ2-1, with D hard to call. Germline V gene lookup returns CDR1 MGHRA and CDR2 YSYEKL. V lost 0 bases and J lost 7, with 13 bases in between. This CDR3 comprises 15 residues. CDR3 amino acids: CASSQESWDRNEQFF. In nucleotides, the CDR3 is TGCGCCAGCAGCCAAGAATCATGGGATAGAAATGAGCAGTTCTTC.

This clone was counted a few times. The chain joins TRBV11-2 to TRBJ1-6, with D possibly being TRBD1 (5 bases). This CDR3 contains 17 residues. The ends were cut back, 7 bases at V and 8 bases at J, with 24 bases in the middle. The germline gives CDR1 SGHAT, CDR2 FQNNGV. The CDR3 bases are TGTGCCAGCACCTTCCGGGGCAGGGCGCCCGGCGATTCACCCCTCCACTTT. Translated, it gives CASTFRGRAPGDSPLHF.

CDR3 amino acids: CASSRQALGGGELFF. CDR3 DNA sequence: TGCGCCAGCAGCCGACAGGCCTTAGGAGGCGGGGAGCTGTTTTTT. The chain employs TRBV4-3 and TRBJ2-2, with D perhaps TRBD1 (6 bases). This CDR3 region has 15 residues. Deletions cut 4 bases from V and 7 bases from J, with 16 bases between. Per the germline V gene, CDR1 is LGHNA and CDR2 is YSLEER.

V usage is TRBV4-2 and J usage is TRBJ2-5, with TRBD2 as a possible D gene (5 bases). The V gene lost 4 bases and the J gene lost 4 bases, with 10 bases spanning the gap. The CDR3 is 13 residues long. Germline CDR1 is LGHNA and CDR2 is YNFKEQ. The CDR3 region has the DNA TGTGCCAGCAGCCTCGGACTTGGAGAGACCCAGTACTTC. It yields the protein CASSLGLGETQYF.

The chain has TRBV28 and TRBJ2-1, with 8 bases identical to TRBD1. Germline V gene sequence: CDR1 MDHEN, CDR2 SYDVKM. This CDR3 has 16 amino acids. Unmatched junction bases numbered 4, after V lost 3 bases and J lost 0 bases. CDR3 nucleotide sequence: TGTGCCAGCAGTTTTTCAGGGGGCCTCTCCTACAATGAGCAGTTCTTC. Translation: CASSFSGGLSYNEQFF.

CDR3 residues: CASSIGLTADEQFF. CDR3 bases: TGTGCCAGCAGCATTGGACTGACTGCGGATGAGCAGTTCTTC. This rearrangement joins TRBV28 to TRBJ2-1; a weak D match, TRBD2 (5 bases). The ends were cut back, 6 bases at V and 8 bases at J, with 17 bases in the middle. The CDR3 runs 14 residues. In germline, CDR1 is MDHEN, CDR2 SYDVKM.

V is TRBV12-3 or TRBV12-4 and J is TRBJ2-7; 7 nucleotides align to TRBD2. V trimming: 7 bases; J trimming: 4 bases; junction bases outside the gene matches: 7. The CDR3 spans 13 residues. The CDR3 is CASTLGGTYEQYF. The DNA for the CDR3 is TGTGCCAGCACCCTGGGAGGGACTTACGAGCAGTACTTC.

The J gene is TRBJ2-1, the V gene TRBV11-3, with D perhaps TRBD2 (6 bases). The CDR3 is 18 amino acids. Trimming shortened V by 7 bases and J by 3 bases, and 25 bases separated the two germline ends. The germline CDR1 and CDR2 sequences are SGHNT and YENEEA. CDR3 DNA: TGTGCCAGCATCCCCAGATCGGTGCGGCGGGACTGCTACAATGAGCAGTTCTTC. Encoded protein: CASIPRSVRRDCYNEQFF.

The chain links TRBV5-8 to TRBJ2-2; 9 nucleotides agree with TRBD1. Germline-derived CDR1 and CDR2 are SGHTS and YDEGEE. V lost 2 bases to trimming and J lost 6 bases; unmatched junction nucleotides: 11. The CDR3 length is 17 residues. DNA of the CDR3: TGTGCCAGCAGCTTAACAGGGGGCTCCCTACGACCCGGGGAGCTGTTTTTT. It translates to CASSLTGGSLRPGELFF.

The V call is TRBV5-6, the J call TRBJ2-7; D assignment may be TRBD1 or TRBD2 (5 bases each). The germline V gene encodes CDR1 SGHDT and CDR2 YYEEEE. The CDR3 runs 15 residues. The V end lost 0 bases, the J end lost 2 bases, and 12 bases lay between the germline ends. This CDR3 is CASSLVSGLAYEQYF. The CDR3 DNA sequence: TGTGCCAGCAGCTTGGTGTCGGGGCTGGCCTACGAGCAGTACTTC.

The rearrangement uses TRBV4-1 and TRBJ2-1; TRBD2 matches at 10 bases. J was trimmed by 4 bases and V by 7 bases; bases with no gene match: 16. This CDR3 comprises 18 residues. Germline V gene data show CDR1 as MGHRA and CDR2 as YSYEKL. Written as DNA, the CDR3 is TGCGCCAGCACCCCGGGACTAGCGTCTCTTCTTGGGTACAATGAGCAGTTCTTC. Residues: CASTPGLASLLGYNEQFF.

The chain carries TRBV6-5 and TRBJ1-4, with TRBD1 as a possible D gene (5 bases). This CDR3 region has 14 residues. Per germline, CDR1 MNHEY and CDR2 SVGAGI. V shed 0 bases and J shed 8 bases, with 10 bases lying between them. CDR3 in amino acids: CASSYSRGREKLFF. The CDR3 bases are TGTGCCAGCAGTTACTCGAGGGGAAGGGAAAAACTGTTTTTT.

The chain carries TRBV9 and TRBJ1-3; D gene unclear. V was cut by 1 base and J by 2 bases, with 16 bases left in between. The CDR3 covers 17 residues. Germline CDR1 is SGDLS and CDR2 is YYNGEE. The CDR3 DNA reads TGTGCCAGCAGCGTACAATCTGAGACGACGGCTGGAAACACCATATATTTT. Translated, it gives CASSVQSETTAGNTIYF.

This chain joins TRBV3-1 (or the pseudogene TRBV3-2) and TRBJ2-7; D is unclear. Germline V CDR1 and CDR2: LGHDT, YNNKEL (reference sequence). V was pared by 0 bases and J by 0 bases, with 6 bases between. The CDR3 totals 14 residues. The CDR3, as DNA: TGTGCCAGCAGCCAAGACCTCTTCTCCTACGAGCAGTACTTC. Amino acids: CASSQDLFSYEQYF.

The chain employs TRBV9 and TRBJ2-2, with unresolved D. CDR1 is SGDLS, CDR2 YYNGEE, per germline. V shed 4 bases and J shed 2 bases, with 9 bases lying between them. The CDR3 consists of 14 residues. CDR3 sequence (DNA): TGTGCCAGCAGCTCGTGGGATAACACCGGGGAGCTGTTTTTT. This sequence encodes CASSSWDNTGELFF.

The rearrangement joins TRBV7-3 to TRBJ1-2; the D gene is possibly TRBD1 (5 bases). Germline CDR1 reads SGHTA; CDR2 reads FQGTGA. Trimming stripped 5 bases from V and 1 base from J, with 8 bases between. The CDR3 is 13 amino acids. The CDR3 DNA is TGTGCCAGCAGCGCACAGGATAACTATGGCTACACCTTC. It yields the protein CASSAQDNYGYTF.

The rearrangement uses TRBV7-9 and TRBJ1-4; D is uncertain. In germline, CDR1 is SEHNR, CDR2 FQNEAQ (reference sequence). V dropped 8 bases and J dropped 2 bases, with 15 bases sitting between them. CDR3 size: 15 residues. CDR3: CASSPQVATNEKLFF. The CDR3, as DNA: TGTGCCAGCTCCCCGCAGGTTGCGACTAATGAAAAACTGTTTTTT.

V and J are TRBV12-2 and TRBJ1-1; the listed D gene, TRBD1, was not tested against the DNA. TRBV12-2 is an annotated pseudogene. The CDR3 length is 16 residues. Here the CDR3 reads CASRLKAVRGRGEAFF. CDR3 DNA: TGTGCAAGTCGCCTAAAGGCTGTCAGGGGGCGAGGTGAAGCTTTCTTT.

As to this clone: Different DNA sequences within this sample yield the same CDR3. This sequence joins TRBV5-1 and TRBJ2-5; 7 nucleotides agree with TRBD1. Germline-derived CDR1 and CDR2 are SGHRS and YFSETQ. The J segment lost 5 bases and the V segment lost 0 bases, leaving 4 bases of the junction unmatched. The CDR3 spans 14 residues. The CDR3: CASSLGTGGETQYF. CDR3 DNA sequence: TGCGCCAGCAGCTTGGGGACAGGTGGCGAGACCCAGTACTTC.

The V call is TRBV5-1, the J call TRBJ2-2; D unresolved. CDR1 is SGHRS, CDR2 YFSETQ, per germline. V was cut by 0 bases and J by 0 bases, with 6 bases left in between. This CDR3 region has 15 residues. The CDR3 here is CASSLDGTNTGELFF. CDR3 sequence (DNA): TGCGCCAGCAGCTTGGACGGTACGAACACCGGGGAGCTGTTTTTT.

The chain is built from TRBV9 and TRBJ1-2, with 7 bases aligning to TRBD1. The germline CDR1 and CDR2 sequences are SGDLS and YYNGEE. This CDR3 contains 15 residues. V lost 2 bases to trimming and J lost 1 base; unmatched junction nucleotides: 5. The CDR3 region has the DNA TGTGCCAGCAGCGTGGGGACAGAACTTAACTATGGCTACACCTTC. Its protein is CASSVGTELNYGYTF.

The CDR3 DNA reads TGTGCCAGCTCACCGCCAGGGAACCTGCCAGATACGCAGTATTTT. It is translated as CASSPPGNLPDTQYF. V gene TRBV18 combines with J gene TRBJ2-3; D may be TRBD1 (5 bases). Germline-derived CDR1 and CDR2 are KGHSH and LQKENI. The CDR3 has 15 amino acids. With 3 bases removed from V and 4 bases from J, the gap between germline ends came to 14 bases.

A word on this clone: The same CDR3 can be traced to other DNA sequences in this sample. V is TRBV29-1 and J is TRBJ2-7, with a tentative D call TRBD1 (6 bases). CDR1 SQVTM and CDR2 ANQGSEA come from the germline V gene. This CDR3 is built from 12 residues. V lost 4 bases to trimming and J lost 1 base, with 8 bases between them. The DNA for the CDR3 is TGCAGCGTTGGGACAGCGTCCTACGAGCAGTACTTC. Its protein is CSVGTASYEQYF.

This sequence joins TRBV3-1 (or the pseudogene TRBV3-2) and TRBJ2-5, with a tentative D call TRBD2 (6 bases). The length of the CDR3 is 13 residues. The germline V gene encodes CDR1 LGHDT and CDR2 YNNKEL (reference sequence). Trimming shortened V by 1 base and J by 13 bases, and 16 bases separated the two germline ends. CDR3 DNA: TGTGCCAGCAGCCAAGTGGTCGGTATGGGGGGGTACTTC. It yields the protein CASSQVVGMGGYF.

V and J are TRBV10-2 and TRBJ2-1; D is possibly TRBD1 (5 bases). The CDR3 sequence is 13 residues long. Between the trimmed V and J ends, which lost 3 bases and 9 bases, there was a span of 12 bases. Germline CDR1 and CDR2: WSHSY and SAAADI. DNA of the CDR3: TGCGCCAGCAGTGACGCAGGGAATGGTGAGCAGTTCTTC. This sequence encodes CASSDAGNGEQFF.

V usage is TRBV24-1 and J usage is TRBJ1-6; 9 nucleotides align to TRBD1. Germline CDR1 reads KGHDR; CDR2 reads SFDVKD. V gave up 5 bases and J gave up 5 bases; unmatched junction bases: 9. The CDR3 is 17 amino acids. The DNA of the CDR3 is TGTGCCACCAGTGCCGCTGACAGGGGGATACATAATTCACCCCTCCACTTT. As protein: CATSAADRGIHNSPLHF.

The sample holds a few counts of this clone. This rearrangement joins TRBV6-1 to TRBJ1-5, with unresolved D. The CDR3 totals 16 residues. Trimming removed 2 bases at V and 1 base at J, with 12 bases between. Per the germline V gene, CDR1 is MNHNS and CDR2 is SASEGT. CDR3 in amino acids: CASSEYRTDSNQPQHF. The CDR3 nucleotides read TGTGCCAGCAGTGAATATCGGACGGACAGCAATCAGCCCCAGCATTTT.

The CDR3: CATSTPPGGRTEAFF. For the CDR3, the DNA is TGTGCCACCAGCACACCACCTGGGGGCAGGACTGAAGCTTTCTTT. The chain is built from TRBV15 and TRBJ1-1, with TRBD1 as a possible D gene (6 bases). Trimming took off 4 bases at V and 5 bases at J, with 17 bases between the two ends. This CDR3 comprises 15 residues. CDR1 LNHNV and CDR2 YYDKDF come from the germline V gene (reference sequence).